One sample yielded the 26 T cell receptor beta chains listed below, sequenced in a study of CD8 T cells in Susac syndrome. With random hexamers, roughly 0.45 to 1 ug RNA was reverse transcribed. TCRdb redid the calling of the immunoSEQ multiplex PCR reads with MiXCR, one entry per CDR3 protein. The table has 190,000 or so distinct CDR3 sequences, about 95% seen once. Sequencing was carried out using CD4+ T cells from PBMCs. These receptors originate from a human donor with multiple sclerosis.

The CDR3 nucleotides read TGCAGTGCATCCGCGGGGGGAGCCAAAAACATTCAGTACTTC. This sequence encodes CSASAGGAKNIQYF. The J gene is TRBJ2-4, the V gene TRBV20-1, with TRBD2 matching 8 bases. Per the germline V gene, CDR1 is DFQATT and CDR2 is SNEGSKA (reference sequence). The CDR3 spans 14 residues. Germline trimming cut 6 bases from V and 0 bases from J; bases unmatched to any gene: 4.

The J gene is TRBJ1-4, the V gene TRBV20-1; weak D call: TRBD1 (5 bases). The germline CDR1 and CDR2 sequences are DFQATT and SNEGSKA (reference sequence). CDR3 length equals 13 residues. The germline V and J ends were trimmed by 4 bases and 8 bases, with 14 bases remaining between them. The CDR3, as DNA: TGCAGTGCTAAGGTCGGGGGTGGCGAAAAACTGTTTTTT. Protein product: CSAKVGGGEKLFF.

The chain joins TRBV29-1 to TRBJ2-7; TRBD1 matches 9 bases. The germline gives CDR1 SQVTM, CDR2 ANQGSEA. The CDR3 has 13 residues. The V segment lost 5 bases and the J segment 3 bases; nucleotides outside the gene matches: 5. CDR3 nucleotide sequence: TGCAGCGTTAGGGACAGGGAATACTACGAGCAGTACTTC. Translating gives CSVRDREYYEQYF.

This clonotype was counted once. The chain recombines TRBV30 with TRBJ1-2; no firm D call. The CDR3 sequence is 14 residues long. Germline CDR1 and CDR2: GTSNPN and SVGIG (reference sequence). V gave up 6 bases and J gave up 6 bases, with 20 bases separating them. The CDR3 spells CACLQRRNVHGYTF. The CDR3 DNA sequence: TGTGCCTGTCTACAGAGGCGGAATGTACATGGCTACACCTTC.

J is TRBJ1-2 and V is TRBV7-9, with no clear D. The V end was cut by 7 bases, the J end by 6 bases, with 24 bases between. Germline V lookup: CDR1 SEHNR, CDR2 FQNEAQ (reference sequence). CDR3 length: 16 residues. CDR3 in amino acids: CASTSPEIPRGDGYTF. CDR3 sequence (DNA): TGTGCCAGCACCTCGCCGGAGATCCCCCGGGGAGATGGCTACACCTTC.

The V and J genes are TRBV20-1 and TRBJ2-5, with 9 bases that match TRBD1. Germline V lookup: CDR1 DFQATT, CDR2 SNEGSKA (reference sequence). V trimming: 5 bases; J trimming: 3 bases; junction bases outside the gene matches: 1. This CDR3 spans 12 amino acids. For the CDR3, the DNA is TGCAGTGCTTGGGACAGGGAAGAGACCCAGTACTTC. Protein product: CSAWDREETQYF.

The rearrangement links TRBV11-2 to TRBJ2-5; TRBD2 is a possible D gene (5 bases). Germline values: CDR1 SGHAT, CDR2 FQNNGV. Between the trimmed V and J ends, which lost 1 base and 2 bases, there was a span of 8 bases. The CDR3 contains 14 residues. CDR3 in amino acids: CASSLGLHQETQYF. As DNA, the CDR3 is TGTGCCAGCAGCTTAGGACTACATCAAGAGACCCAGTACTTC. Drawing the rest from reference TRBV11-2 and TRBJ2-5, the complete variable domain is EAGVAQSPRYKIIEKRQSVAFWCNPISGHATLYWYQQILGQGPKLLIQFQNNGVVDDSQLPKDRFSAERLKGVDSTLKIQPAKLEDSAVYLCASSLGLHQETQYFGPGTRLLVL.

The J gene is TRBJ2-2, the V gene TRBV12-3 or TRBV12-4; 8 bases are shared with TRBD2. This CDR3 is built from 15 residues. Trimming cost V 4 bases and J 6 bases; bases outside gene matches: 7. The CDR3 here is CASSSSGSSAGELFF. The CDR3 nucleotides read TGTGCCAGCAGTTCAAGCGGGAGTTCAGCCGGGGAGCTGTTTTTT.

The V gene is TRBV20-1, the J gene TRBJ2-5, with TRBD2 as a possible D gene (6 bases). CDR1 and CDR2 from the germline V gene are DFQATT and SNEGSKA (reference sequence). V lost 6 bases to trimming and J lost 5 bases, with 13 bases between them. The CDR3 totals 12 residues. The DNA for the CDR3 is TGCAGTGCCGCTAGCGCAGCGGAGACCCAGTACTTC. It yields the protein CSAASAAETQYF.

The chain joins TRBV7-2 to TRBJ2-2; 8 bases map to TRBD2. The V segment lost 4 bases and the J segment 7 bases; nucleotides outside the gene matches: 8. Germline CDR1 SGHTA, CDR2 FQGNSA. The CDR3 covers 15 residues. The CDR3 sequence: CASSYISGTSGELFF. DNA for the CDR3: TGTGCCAGCAGCTACATTAGCGGGACTAGCGGGGAGCTGTTTTTT.

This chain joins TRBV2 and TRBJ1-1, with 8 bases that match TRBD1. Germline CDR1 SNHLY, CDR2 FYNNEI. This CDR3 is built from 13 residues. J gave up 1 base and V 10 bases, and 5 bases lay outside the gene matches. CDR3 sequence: CATEGQGNTEAFF. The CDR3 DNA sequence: TGTGCCACCGAAGGACAGGGGAACACTGAAGCTTTCTTT.

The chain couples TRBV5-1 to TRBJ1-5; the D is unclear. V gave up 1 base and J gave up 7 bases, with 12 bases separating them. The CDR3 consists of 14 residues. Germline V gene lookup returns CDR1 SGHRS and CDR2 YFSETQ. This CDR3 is CASSLTGFDQPQHF. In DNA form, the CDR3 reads TGCGCCAGCAGCTTGACGGGGTTCGACCAGCCCCAGCATTTT.

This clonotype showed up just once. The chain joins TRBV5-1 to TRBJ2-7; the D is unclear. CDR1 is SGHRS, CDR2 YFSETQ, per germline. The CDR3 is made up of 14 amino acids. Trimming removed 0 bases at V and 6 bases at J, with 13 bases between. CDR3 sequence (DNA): TGCGCCAGCAGCTTGGCCAATCCCCACGGCGAGCAGTACTTC. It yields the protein CASSLANPHGEQYF.

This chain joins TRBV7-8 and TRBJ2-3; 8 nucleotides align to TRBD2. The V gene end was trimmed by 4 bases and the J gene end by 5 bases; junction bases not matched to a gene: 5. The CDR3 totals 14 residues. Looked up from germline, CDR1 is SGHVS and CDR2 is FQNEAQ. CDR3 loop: CASSSGTRQDTQYF. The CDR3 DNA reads TGTGCCAGCAGCTCCGGGACTAGACAAGATACGCAGTATTTT.

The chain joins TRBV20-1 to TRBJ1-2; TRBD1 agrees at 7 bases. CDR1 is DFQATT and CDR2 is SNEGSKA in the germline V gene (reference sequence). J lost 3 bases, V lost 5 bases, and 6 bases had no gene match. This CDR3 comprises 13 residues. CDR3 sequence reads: CSARKGGDYGYTF. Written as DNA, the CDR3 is TGCAGTGCTCGGAAAGGGGGCGACTATGGCTACACCTTC.

CDR3 bases: TGTGCCAGCAGCCCACCGCACCAGGGGGAGCAGTACTTC. It specifies CASSPPHQGEQYF. The chain links TRBV4-2 to TRBJ2-7, with a possible D match to TRBD1 (6 bases). CDR3 length equals 13 residues. V was cut by 4 bases and J by 7 bases, with 14 bases left in between. Germline V CDR1 and CDR2: LGHNA, YNFKEQ.

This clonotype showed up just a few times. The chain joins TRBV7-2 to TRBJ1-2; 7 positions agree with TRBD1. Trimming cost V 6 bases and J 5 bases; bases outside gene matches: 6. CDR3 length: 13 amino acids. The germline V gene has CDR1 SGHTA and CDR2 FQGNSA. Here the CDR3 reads CASSPDRVYGYTF. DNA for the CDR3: TGTGCCAGCAGTCCCGACAGGGTGTATGGCTACACCTTC.

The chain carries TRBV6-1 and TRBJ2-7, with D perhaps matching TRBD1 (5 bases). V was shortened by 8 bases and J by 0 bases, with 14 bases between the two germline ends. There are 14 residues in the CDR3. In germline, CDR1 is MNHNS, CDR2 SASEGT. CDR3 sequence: CASAQQGNSYEQYF. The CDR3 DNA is TGTGCCAGCGCCCAGCAGGGTAACTCCTACGAGCAGTACTTC.

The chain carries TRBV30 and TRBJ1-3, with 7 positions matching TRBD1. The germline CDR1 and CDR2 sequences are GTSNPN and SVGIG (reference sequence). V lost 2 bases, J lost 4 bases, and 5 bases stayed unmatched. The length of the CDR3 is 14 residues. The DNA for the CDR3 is TGTGCCTGGAGTCTAGGGGGCTCCGGAAACACCATATATTTT. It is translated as CAWSLGGSGNTIYF.

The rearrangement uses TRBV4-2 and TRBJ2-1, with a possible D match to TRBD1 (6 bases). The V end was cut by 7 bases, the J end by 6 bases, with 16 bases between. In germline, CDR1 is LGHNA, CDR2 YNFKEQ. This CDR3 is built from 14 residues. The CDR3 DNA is TGTGCCAGCACCGGGAACAGGGTAGGCAATGAGCAGTTCTTC. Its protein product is CASTGNRVGNEQFF.

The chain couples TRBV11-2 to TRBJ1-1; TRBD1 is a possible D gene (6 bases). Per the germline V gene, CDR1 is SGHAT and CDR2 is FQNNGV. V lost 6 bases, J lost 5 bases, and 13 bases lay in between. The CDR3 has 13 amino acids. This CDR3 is CASSSRDITEAFF. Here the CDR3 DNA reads TGTGCCAGCAGTTCCCGGGACATAACTGAAGCTTTCTTT.

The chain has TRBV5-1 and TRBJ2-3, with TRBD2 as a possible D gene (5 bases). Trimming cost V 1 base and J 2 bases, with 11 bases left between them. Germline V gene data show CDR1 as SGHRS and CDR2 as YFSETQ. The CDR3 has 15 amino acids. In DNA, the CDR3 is TGCGCCAGCAGCTTGATAGCGCAGGACACAGATACGCAGTATTTT. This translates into CASSLIAQDTDTQYF.

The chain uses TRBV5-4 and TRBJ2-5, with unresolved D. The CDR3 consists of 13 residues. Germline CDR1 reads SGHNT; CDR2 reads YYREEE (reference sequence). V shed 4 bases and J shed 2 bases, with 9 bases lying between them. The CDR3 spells CASSVPLQETQYF. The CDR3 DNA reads TGTGCCAGCAGCGTACCGCTTCAAGAGACCCAGTACTTC.

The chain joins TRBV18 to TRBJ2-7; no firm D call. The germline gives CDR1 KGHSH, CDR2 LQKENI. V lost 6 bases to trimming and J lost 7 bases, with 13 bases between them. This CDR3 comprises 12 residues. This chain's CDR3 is CASSSFLQEQYF. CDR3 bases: TGTGCCAGCTCCTCTTTCCTCCAAGAGCAGTACTTC.

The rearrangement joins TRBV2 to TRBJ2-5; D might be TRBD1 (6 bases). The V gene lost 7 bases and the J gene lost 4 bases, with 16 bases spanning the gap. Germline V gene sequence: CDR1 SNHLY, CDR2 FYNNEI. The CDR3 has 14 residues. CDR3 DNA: TGTGCCAGCACCTATCGGGACACTGGAGAGACCCAGTACTTC. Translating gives CASTYRDTGETQYF.

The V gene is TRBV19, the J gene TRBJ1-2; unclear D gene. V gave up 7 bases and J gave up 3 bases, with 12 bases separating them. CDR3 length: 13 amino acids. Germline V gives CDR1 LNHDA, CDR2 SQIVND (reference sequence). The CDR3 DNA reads TGTGCCAGTACGGCGGTGTCTCACTATGGCTACACCTTC. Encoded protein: CASTAVSHYGYTF.